One sample yielded the 16 T cell receptor beta chains listed below, sequenced in a study of T cell changes during pregnancy in multiple sclerosis. Some clones are missing from TCRdb's copy, which holds only in-frame ones; the method was immunoSEQ multiplex PCR. Of some 110,000 clones in the sample, approximately 90% were seen once. The starting material was peripheral blood, obtained in the third trimester of pregnancy. These receptors all come from a female donor with multiple sclerosis, enrolled in a pregnancy study.

The V gene is TRBV27, the J gene TRBJ1-5; no definite D call. CDR3 length equals 13 residues. From germline, CDR1 is MNHEY and CDR2 SMNVEV (reference sequence). V lost 1 base and J 6 bases, leaving 7 bases between the germline ends. CDR3 sequence reads: CASSLLGSQPQHF. The CDR3 DNA is TGTGCCAGCAGTTTATTAGGGAGTCAGCCCCAGCATTTT.

J is TRBJ2-5 and V is TRBV5-4, with a tentative D call TRBD2 (6 bases). Trimming cost V 2 bases and J 4 bases, with 12 bases left between them. This CDR3 region has 14 residues. The germline gives CDR1 SGHNT, CDR2 YYREEE (reference sequence). CDR3 in amino acids: CASSFRGDGETQYF. The CDR3 coding sequence is TGTGCCAGCAGCTTTCGCGGGGATGGAGAGACCCAGTACTTC.

The chain links TRBV5-6 to TRBJ1-2; D unclear. V was cut by 0 bases and J by 9 bases, with 15 bases left in between. Germline CDR1 is SGHDT and CDR2 is YYEEEE. This CDR3 spans 14 amino acids. The CDR3: CASSLGHAGGSYTF. The CDR3 DNA sequence: TGTGCCAGCAGCTTGGGACATGCAGGAGGAAGCTACACCTTC. Supplemented by reference TRBV5-6 and TRBJ1-2, the full variable domain reads DAGVTQSPTHLIKTRGQQVTLRCSPKSGHDTVSWYQQALGQGPQFIFQYYEEEERQRGNFPDRFSGHQFPNYSSELNVNALLLGDSALYLCASSLGHAGGSYTFGSGTRLTVV.

This chain uses TRBV6-5 with TRBJ1-5; TRBD1 matches at 7 bases. Trimming at V came to 6 bases and at J to 0 bases, leaving 5 bases not matched to a gene. The CDR3 totals 15 residues. Germline CDR1 reads MNHEY; CDR2 reads SVGAGI. Written as DNA, the CDR3 is TGTGCCAGCAGAACCACAGGGGATAGCAATCAGCCCCAGCATTTT. Translation gives CASRTTGDSNQPQHF.

This sequence joins TRBV9 and TRBJ2-3; 14 bases map to TRBD2. Trimming removed 0 bases from V and 6 bases from J; junction bases left unmatched: 9. Germline-derived CDR1 and CDR2 are SGDLS and YYNGEE. The CDR3 runs to 18 residues. DNA for the CDR3: TGTGCCAGCAGCGTAGCCCCACGACTAGCGGGGGGGCCGGATACGCAGTATTTT. This sequence encodes CASSVAPRLAGGPDTQYF.

This chain uses TRBV27 with TRBJ2-1, with TRBD2 matching 11 bases. This CDR3 has 15 residues. V was pared by 6 bases and J by 6 bases, with 7 bases of the junction left unmatched. Germline assignment: CDR1 MNHEY and CDR2 SMNVEV (reference sequence). The CDR3 reads CASRDRLAGLNEQFF. In DNA, the CDR3 is TGTGCCAGCAGGGACAGACTAGCGGGACTCAATGAGCAGTTCTTC.

This chain connects TRBV5-1 to TRBJ2-5; unclear D gene. Germline CDR1 and CDR2: SGHRS and YFSETQ. There are 14 residues in the CDR3. V lost 2 bases and J 7 bases, leaving 15 bases between the germline ends. The CDR3 DNA sequence: TGCGCCAGCAGCTTTGGCACAGCCGATGGGACCCAGTACTTC. It translates to CASSFGTADGTQYF.

The V call is TRBV11-2, the J call TRBJ2-1; D possibly corresponds to TRBD1 (5 bases). With 3 bases removed from V and 10 bases from J, the gap between germline ends came to 10 bases. This CDR3 spans 12 amino acids. From germline, CDR1 is SGHAT and CDR2 FQNNGV. The CDR3 sequence is CASSLGRLEQFF. The CDR3 DNA reads TGTGCCAGCAGCTTGGGGCGATTGGAGCAGTTCTTC. Full variable domain (missing parts from reference TRBV11-2 and TRBJ2-1): EAGVAQSPRYKIIEKRQSVAFWCNPISGHATLYWYQQILGQGPKLLIQFQNNGVVDDSQLPKDRFSAERLKGVDSTLKIQPAKLEDSAVYLCASSLGRLEQFFGPGTRLTVL.

The chain links TRBV19 to TRBJ1-3; D is unresolved. Germline-derived CDR1 and CDR2 are LNHDA and SQIVND (reference sequence). V was clipped by 8 bases and J by 4 bases, with 24 bases between them. The CDR3 runs 17 residues. The CDR3 nucleotides read TGTGCCAGTCATTCGGGAGGCGGACGACGAAGCGGAAACACCATATATTTT. It is translated as CASHSGGGRRSGNTIYF.

The genes are TRBV27 and TRBJ2-1, with 9 bases aligning to TRBD2. Looked up from germline, CDR1 is MNHEY and CDR2 is SMNVEV (reference sequence). The V segment lost 5 bases and the J segment 5 bases; nucleotides outside the gene matches: 7. The CDR3 spans 15 residues. The CDR3 DNA reads TGTGCCAGCAGTGGGGGGAGCGGGGGGCACAATGAGCAGTTCTTC. This sequence encodes CASSGGSGGHNEQFF.

The chain combines TRBV10-3 with TRBJ2-7, with D possibly being TRBD1 (8 bases). V was clipped by 7 bases and J by 6 bases, with 10 bases between them. The length of the CDR3 is 11 residues. CDR1 ENHRY and CDR2 SYGVKD come from the germline V gene. The DNA for the CDR3 is TGTGCCATCAACAGGGGGGGCGAGCAGTACTTC. It yields the protein CAINRGGEQYF.

V and J are TRBV7-2 and TRBJ2-7; 7 bases agree with TRBD2. The trim removed 7 bases at V and 6 bases at J, leaving 6 bases unmatched. This CDR3 has 12 residues. Germline CDR1 and CDR2: SGHTA and FQGNSA. The CDR3 protein is CASKGLPGEQYF. The CDR3 DNA reads TGTGCCAGCAAGGGACTACCTGGCGAGCAGTACTTC.

The rearrangement joins TRBV7-9 to TRBJ2-5; 8 bases map to TRBD2. The CDR3 contains 14 residues. The germline V gene encodes CDR1 SEHNR and CDR2 FQNEAQ (reference sequence). Unmatched junction bases numbered 9, after V lost 7 bases and J lost 5 bases. The CDR3 reads CASNPAGGGETQYF. CDR3 DNA: TGTGCCAGCAACCCCGCGGGAGGCGGTGAGACCCAGTACTTC.

This clone came up once. The gene calls are TRBV21-1 and TRBJ2-7; TRBD2 is the table's D call and was not checked against the DNA. TRBV21-1 is a documented pseudogene. CDR3 length: 14 residues. The CDR3 spells CASRNSGATAEQYF. The CDR3 region has the DNA TGTGCCAGCAGGAATAGCGGGGCCACAGCCGAGCAGTACTTC.

The chain recombines TRBV10-2 with TRBJ2-7; the match to TRBD1 covers 7 bases. The CDR3 covers 13 residues. Germline CDR1 reads WSHSY; CDR2 reads SAAADI. V lost 6 bases, J lost 0 bases, and 2 bases stayed unmatched. The chain's CDR3 is CASRGQSSYEQYF. The CDR3 DNA sequence: TGCGCCAGCAGGGGACAGAGCTCCTACGAGCAGTACTTC.

The V and J genes are TRBV25-1 and TRBJ1-1; D is undetermined. The CDR3 extends over 13 amino acids. The V end lost 4 bases, the J end lost 1 base, and 7 bases lay between the germline ends. The germline V gene encodes CDR1 MGHDK and CDR2 SYGVNS. The CDR3 protein is CASSVEGNTEAFF. DNA of the CDR3: TGTGCCAGCAGTGTGGAGGGGAACACTGAAGCTTTCTTT.